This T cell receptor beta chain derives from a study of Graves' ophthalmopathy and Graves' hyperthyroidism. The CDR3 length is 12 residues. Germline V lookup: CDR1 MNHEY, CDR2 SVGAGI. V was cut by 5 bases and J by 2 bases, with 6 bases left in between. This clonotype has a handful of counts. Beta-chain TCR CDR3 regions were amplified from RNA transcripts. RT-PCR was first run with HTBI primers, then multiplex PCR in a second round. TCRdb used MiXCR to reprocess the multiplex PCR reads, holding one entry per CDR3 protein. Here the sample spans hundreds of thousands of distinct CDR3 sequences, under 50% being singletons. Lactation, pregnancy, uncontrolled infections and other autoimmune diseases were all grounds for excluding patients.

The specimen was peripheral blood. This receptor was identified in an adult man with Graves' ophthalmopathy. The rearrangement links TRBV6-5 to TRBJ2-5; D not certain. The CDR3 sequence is CASSRIQETQYF. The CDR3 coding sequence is TGTGCCAGCAGTAGGATACAAGAGACCCAGTACTTC.